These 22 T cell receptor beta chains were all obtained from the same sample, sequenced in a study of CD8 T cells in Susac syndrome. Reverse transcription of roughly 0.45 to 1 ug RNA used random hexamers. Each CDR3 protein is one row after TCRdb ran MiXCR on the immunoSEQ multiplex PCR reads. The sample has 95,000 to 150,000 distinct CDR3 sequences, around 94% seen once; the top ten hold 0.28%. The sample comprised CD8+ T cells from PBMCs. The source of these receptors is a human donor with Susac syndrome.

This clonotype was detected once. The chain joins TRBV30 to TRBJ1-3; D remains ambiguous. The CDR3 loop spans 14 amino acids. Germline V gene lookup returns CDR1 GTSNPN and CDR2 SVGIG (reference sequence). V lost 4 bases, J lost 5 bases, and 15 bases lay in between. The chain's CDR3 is CAWIPAVGRNTIYF. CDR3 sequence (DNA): TGTGCCTGGATACCGGCCGTGGGCCGAAACACCATATATTTT.

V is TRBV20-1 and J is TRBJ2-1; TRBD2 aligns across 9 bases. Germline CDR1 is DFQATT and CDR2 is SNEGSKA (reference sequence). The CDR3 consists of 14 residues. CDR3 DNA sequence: TGCAGCGCTTATGAGCGGGGGGTCTACAATGAGCAGTTCTTC. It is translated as CSAYERGVYNEQFF.

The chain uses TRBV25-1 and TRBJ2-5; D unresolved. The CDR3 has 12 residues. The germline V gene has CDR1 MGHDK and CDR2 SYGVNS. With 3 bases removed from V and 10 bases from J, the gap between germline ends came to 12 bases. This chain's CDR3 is CASSDERSNQYF. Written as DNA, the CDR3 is TGTGCCAGCAGTGATGAACGTAGCAACCAGTACTTC.

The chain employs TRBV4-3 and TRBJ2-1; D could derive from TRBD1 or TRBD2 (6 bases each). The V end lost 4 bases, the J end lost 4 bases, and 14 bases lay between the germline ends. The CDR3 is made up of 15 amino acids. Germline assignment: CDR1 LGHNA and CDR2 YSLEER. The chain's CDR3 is CASSPGGAVYNEQFF. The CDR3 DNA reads TGCGCCAGCAGCCCCGGGGGCGCAGTGTACAATGAGCAGTTCTTC.

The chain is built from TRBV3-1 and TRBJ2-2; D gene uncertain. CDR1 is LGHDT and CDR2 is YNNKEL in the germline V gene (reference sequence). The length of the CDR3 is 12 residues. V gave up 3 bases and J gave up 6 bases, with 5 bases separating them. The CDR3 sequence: CASSQSSGELFF. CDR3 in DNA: TGTGCCAGCAGCCAGAGTTCCGGGGAGCTGTTTTTT.

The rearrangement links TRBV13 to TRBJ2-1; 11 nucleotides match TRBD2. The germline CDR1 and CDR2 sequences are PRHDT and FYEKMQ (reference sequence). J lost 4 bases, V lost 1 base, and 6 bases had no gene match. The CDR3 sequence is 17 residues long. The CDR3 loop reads CASSLAGTSGRYNEQFF. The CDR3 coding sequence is TGTGCCAGCAGCTTAGCCGGGACTAGCGGACGATACAATGAGCAGTTCTTC. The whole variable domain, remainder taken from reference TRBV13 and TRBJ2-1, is AAGVIQSPRHLIKEKRETATLKCYPIPRHDTVYWYQQGPGQDPQFLISFYEKMQSDKGSIPDRFSAQQFSDYHSELNMSSLELGDSALYFCASSLAGTSGRYNEQFFGPGTRLTVL.

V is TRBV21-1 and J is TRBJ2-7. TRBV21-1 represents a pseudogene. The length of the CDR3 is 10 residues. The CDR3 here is CASSRGEQYF. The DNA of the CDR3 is TGTGCCAGCAGCAGGGGCGAGCAGTACTTC.

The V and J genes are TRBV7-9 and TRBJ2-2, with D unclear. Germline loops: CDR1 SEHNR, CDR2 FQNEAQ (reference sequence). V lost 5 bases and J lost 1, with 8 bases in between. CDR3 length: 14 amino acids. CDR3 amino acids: CASSDRQNTGELFF. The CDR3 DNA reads TGTGCCAGCAGCGACCGACAGAACACCGGGGAGCTGTTTTTT.

The DNA of the CDR3 is TGTGCCAGTAGTATGGGGACTGAAGCTTTCTTT. As protein: CASSMGTEAFF. The chain joins TRBV19 to TRBJ1-1; D gene uncertain. The V gene's germline CDR1 is LNHDA and CDR2 SQIVND (reference sequence). The CDR3 contains 11 residues. V gave up 3 bases and J gave up 5 bases, with 4 bases separating them.

CDR3: CSVFRDTFGYTF. CDR3 bases: TGCAGCGTCTTCCGGGACACTTTTGGCTACACCTTC. The chain links TRBV29-1 to TRBJ1-2; D might be TRBD1 (6 bases). Germline assignment: CDR1 SQVTM and CDR2 ANQGSEA. The V end was cut by 6 bases, the J end by 7 bases, with 15 bases between. CDR3 size: 12 residues.

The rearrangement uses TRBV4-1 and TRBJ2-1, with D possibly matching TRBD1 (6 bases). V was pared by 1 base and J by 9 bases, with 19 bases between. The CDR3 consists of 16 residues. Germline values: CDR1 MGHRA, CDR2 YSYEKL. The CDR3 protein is CASSQAQGSAILEQFF. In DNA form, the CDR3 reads TGCGCCAGCAGCCAAGCTCAGGGGTCAGCAATTCTTGAGCAGTTCTTC.

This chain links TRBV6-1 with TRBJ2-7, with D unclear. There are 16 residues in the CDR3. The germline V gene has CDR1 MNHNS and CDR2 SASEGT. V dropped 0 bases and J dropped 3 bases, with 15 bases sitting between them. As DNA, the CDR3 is TGTGCCAGCAGTGAAGCGGTGGCCCTCTACAGCTACGAGCAGTACTTC. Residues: CASSEAVALYSYEQYF.

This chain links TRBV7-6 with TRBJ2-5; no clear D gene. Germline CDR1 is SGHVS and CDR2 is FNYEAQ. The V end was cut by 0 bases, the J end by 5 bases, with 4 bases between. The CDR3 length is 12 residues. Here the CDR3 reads CASSLASETQYF. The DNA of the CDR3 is TGTGCCAGCAGCTTAGCGTCTGAGACCCAGTACTTC.

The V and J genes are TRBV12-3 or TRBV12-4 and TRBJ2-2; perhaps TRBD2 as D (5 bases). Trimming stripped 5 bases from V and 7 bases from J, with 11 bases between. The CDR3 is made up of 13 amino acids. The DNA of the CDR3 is TGTGCCAGCAGTCTCCCCCGGGGCGGGGAGCTGTTTTTT. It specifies CASSLPRGGELFF.

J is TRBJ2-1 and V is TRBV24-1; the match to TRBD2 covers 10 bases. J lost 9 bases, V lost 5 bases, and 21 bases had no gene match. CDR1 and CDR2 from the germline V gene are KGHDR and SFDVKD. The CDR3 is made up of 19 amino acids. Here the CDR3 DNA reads TGTGCCACCAGTGCCGGAAGGGCCAGCGGGGGGGTCCTTGACGGTGAGCAGTTCTTC. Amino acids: CATSAGRASGGVLDGEQFF.

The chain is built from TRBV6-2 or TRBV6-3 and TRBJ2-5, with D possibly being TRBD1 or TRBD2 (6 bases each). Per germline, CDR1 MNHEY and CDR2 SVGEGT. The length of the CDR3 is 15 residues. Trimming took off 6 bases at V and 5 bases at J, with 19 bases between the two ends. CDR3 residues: CASSPIGGRLETQYF. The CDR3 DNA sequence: TGTGCCAGCAGCCCTATCGGGGGCCGCTTGGAGACCCAGTACTTC.

CDR3 protein: CASSTPSPGNQPQHF. CDR3 bases: TGTGCCAGTAGTACCCCTAGTCCTGGCAATCAGCCCCAGCATTTT. The chain uses TRBV19 and TRBJ1-5; D uncertain. The CDR3 sequence is 15 residues long. Trimming left V 4 bases short and J 2 bases short, with 12 bases between. Germline values: CDR1 LNHDA, CDR2 SQIVND (reference sequence).

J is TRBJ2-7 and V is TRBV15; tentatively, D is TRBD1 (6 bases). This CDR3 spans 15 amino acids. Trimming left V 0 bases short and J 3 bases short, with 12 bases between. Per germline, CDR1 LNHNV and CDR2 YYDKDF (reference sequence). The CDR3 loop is CATSRDQNRDYEQYF. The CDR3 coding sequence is TGTGCCACCAGCAGAGATCAGAACAGGGACTACGAGCAGTACTTC.

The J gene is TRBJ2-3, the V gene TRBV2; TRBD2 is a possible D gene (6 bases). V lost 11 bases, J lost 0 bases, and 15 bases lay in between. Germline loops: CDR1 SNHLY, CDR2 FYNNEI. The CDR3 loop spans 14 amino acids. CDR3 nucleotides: TGTGCCCGGTCGGGGGAACCAAGCACAGATACGCAGTATTTT. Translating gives CARSGEPSTDTQYF. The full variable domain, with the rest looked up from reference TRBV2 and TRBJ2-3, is EPEVTQTPSHQVTQMGQEVILRCVPISNHLYFYWYRQILGQKVEFLVSFYNNEISEKSEIFDDQFSVERPDGSNFTLKIRSTKLEDSAMYFCARSGEPSTDTQYFGPGTRLTVL.

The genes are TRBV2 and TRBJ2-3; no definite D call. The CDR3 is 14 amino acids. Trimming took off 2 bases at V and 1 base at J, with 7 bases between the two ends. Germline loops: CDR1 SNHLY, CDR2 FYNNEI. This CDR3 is CASSEFQRTDTQYF. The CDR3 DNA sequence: TGTGCCAGCAGTGAATTTCAGCGCACAGATACGCAGTATTTT.

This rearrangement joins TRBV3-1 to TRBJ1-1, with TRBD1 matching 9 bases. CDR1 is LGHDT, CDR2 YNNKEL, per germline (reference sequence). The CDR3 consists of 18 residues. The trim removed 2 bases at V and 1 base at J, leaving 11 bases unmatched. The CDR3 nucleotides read TGTGCCAGCAGCCAAAACCCGGGACAGGGTCAGGCGAACACTGAAGCTTTCTTT. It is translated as CASSQNPGQGQANTEAFF.

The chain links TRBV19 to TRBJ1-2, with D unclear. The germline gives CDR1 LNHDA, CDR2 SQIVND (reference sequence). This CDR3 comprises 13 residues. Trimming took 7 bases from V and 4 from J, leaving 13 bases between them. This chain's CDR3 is CASTQESIYGYTF. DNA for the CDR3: TGTGCCAGTACCCAGGAGAGTATCTATGGCTACACCTTC. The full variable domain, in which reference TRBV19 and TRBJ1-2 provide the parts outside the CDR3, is DGGITQSPKYLFRKEGQNVTLSCEQNLNHDAMYWYRQDPGQGLRLIYYSQIVNDFQKGDIAEGYSVSREKKESFPLTVTSAQKNPTAFYLCASTQESIYGYTFGSGTRLTVV.